Shown below are 10 T cell receptor beta chains from a single sample sequenced in a study of T cell repertoires in cytomegalovirus infection. TCRdb ran MiXCR on the reads and lists one entry per CDR3 protein. The table includes around 530,000 distinct CDR3 sequences, 26% detected once. Sequencing was carried out using PBMCs. These receptor sequences come from a human donor in good health (CMV status not recorded). Some clones in this sample may be carry-over from other donors' samples.

This sequence joins TRBV15 and TRBJ2-1, with 9 positions matching TRBD1. The CDR3 is 16 residues long. The J segment lost 5 bases and the V segment lost 6 bases, leaving 11 bases of the junction unmatched. Germline-derived CDR1 and CDR2 are LNHNV and YYDKDF (reference sequence). As DNA, the CDR3 is TGTGCCACCAGTATGACCGGGACAGGGTACCACAATGAGCAGTTCTTC. Amino acids: CATSMTGTGYHNEQFF.

The chain employs TRBV14 and TRBJ1-1; D uncertain. CDR3 length: 15 amino acids. Between the trimmed V and J ends, which lost 0 bases and 1 base, there was a span of 9 bases. CDR1 is SGHDN and CDR2 is FVKESK in the germline V gene. CDR3 DNA sequence: TGTGCCAGCAGCCAAGATTTTGGCTCGAACACTGAAGCTTTCTTT. Its translation: CASSQDFGSNTEAFF.

This clonotype was seen more than once but under ten times. The chain recombines TRBV11-3 with TRBJ2-1; 8 bases are shared with TRBD2. Germline V gene lookup returns CDR1 SGHNT and CDR2 YENEEA. Trimming took 5 bases from V and 4 from J; bases not matched to a gene: 7. The CDR3 covers 15 residues. CDR3 sequence: CASSPPLAGYNEQFF. CDR3 bases: TGTGCCAGCAGCCCCCCCCTAGCGGGTTACAATGAGCAGTTCTTC.

The V and J genes are TRBV12-3 or TRBV12-4 and TRBJ1-2; 7 positions agree with TRBD1. V was pared by 1 base and J by 2 bases, with 7 bases of the junction left unmatched. The CDR3 spans 16 residues. CDR3 amino acids: CASSLVLDRDNYGYTF. The CDR3 DNA reads as TGTGCCAGCAGTTTAGTCCTCGACAGGGACAACTATGGCTACACCTTC.

This clonotype was seen repeatedly, ten times or more. The chain uses TRBV7-2 and TRBJ2-3, with a possible D match to TRBD1 (5 bases). The CDR3 runs 15 residues. CDR1 is SGHTA, CDR2 FQGNSA, per germline. V was pared by 1 base and J by 7 bases, with 15 bases between. The CDR3 is CASSLGPAPGNTQYF. In DNA, the CDR3 is TGTGCCAGCAGCTTAGGTCCAGCCCCAGGGAATACGCAGTATTTT.

This clonotype was seen a handful of times. V usage is TRBV6-2 or TRBV6-3 and J usage is TRBJ2-2; D call uncertain. The germline gives CDR1 MNHEY, CDR2 SVGEGT. Between the trimmed V and J ends, which lost 6 bases and 3 bases, there was a span of 14 bases. This CDR3 comprises 15 residues. As DNA, the CDR3 is TGTGCCAGCAGAAAGGACGGTCGGGACACCGGGGAGCTGTTTTTT. Translation: CASRKDGRDTGELFF.

In its sample, this clonotype was seen many times. The chain carries TRBV12-3 or TRBV12-4 and TRBJ1-5, with D perhaps TRBD1 (5 bases). V lost 8 bases and J lost 2, with 7 bases in between. The CDR3 is 12 amino acids. The CDR3 sequence: CASRGGNQPQHF. DNA for the CDR3: TGTGCCAGCCGGGGGGGCAATCAGCCCCAGCATTTT.

This clonotype has only a few counts. The genes are TRBV4-1 and TRBJ1-1; D is unclear. The CDR3 length is 14 residues. Germline V gives CDR1 MGHRA, CDR2 YSYEKL. V lost 1 base to trimming and J lost 1 base, with 7 bases between them. As DNA, the CDR3 is TGCGCCAGCAGCCAAGTGGTCAGGAACACTGAAGCTTTCTTT. Translated, it gives CASSQVVRNTEAFF.

This clonotype came up a few times. The V and J genes are TRBV5-6 and TRBJ1-4; D uncertain. In germline, CDR1 is SGHDT, CDR2 YYEEEE. V was shortened by 3 bases and J by 5 bases, with 17 bases between the two germline ends. The CDR3 is 16 residues long. In DNA, the CDR3 is TGTGCCAGCAGCTCACCGAGCTGGGCCGAAAATGAAAAACTGTTTTTT. Translation gives CASSSPSWAENEKLFF.

The chain recombines TRBV2 with TRBJ1-1; the D gene is possibly TRBD1 (6 bases). Germline V lookup: CDR1 SNHLY, CDR2 FYNNEI. V shed 4 bases and J shed 3 bases, with 12 bases lying between them. CDR3 size: 14 residues. The CDR3 loop is CASSGARGDTEAFF. The CDR3 DNA is TGTGCCAGCAGTGGGGCCAGGGGCGACACTGAAGCTTTCTTT.